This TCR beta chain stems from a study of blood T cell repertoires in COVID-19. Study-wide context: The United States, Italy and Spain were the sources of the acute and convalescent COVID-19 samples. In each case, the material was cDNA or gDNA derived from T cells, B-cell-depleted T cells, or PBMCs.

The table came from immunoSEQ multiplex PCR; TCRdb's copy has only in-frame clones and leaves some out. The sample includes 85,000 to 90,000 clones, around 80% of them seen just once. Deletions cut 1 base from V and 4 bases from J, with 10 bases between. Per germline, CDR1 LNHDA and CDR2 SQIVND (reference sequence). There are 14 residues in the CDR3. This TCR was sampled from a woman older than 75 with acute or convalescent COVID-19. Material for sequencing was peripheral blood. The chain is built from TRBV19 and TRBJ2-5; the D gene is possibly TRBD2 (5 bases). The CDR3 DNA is TGTGCCAGTAGTATAGGAGGGAGAGGAGAGACCCAGTACTTC. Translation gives CASSIGGRGETQYF.